A selection of T cell receptor beta chains follows, all from one sample in a study of blood T cells in healthy people across ages. TCRdb re-called the 5' RACE reads with MiXCR, one entry per CDR3 protein. The table has roughly 2 million distinct CDR3 sequences, 40% to 55% seen once. Sequenced sample: blood. These receptors came from a woman in her thirties or forties in good health. The CDR3 runs from the conserved cysteine through the conserved F or W. D genes are given only for firm matches. Not every row has a clone size; where given, it reads once, few, many or a size class.

v_gene,d_gene,j_gene,abundance,CDR3aa,CDR3nt
TRBV9,-,TRBJ2-4,-,CASSPEPGVAKNIQYF,TGTGCCAGCAGCCCAGAACCGGGTGTAGCCAAAAACATTCAGTACTTC
TRBV25-1,TRBD2,TRBJ2-7,few,CASSDRGTSGDPYEQYF,TGTGCCAGCAGTGACCGAGGGACTAGCGGGGATCCCTACGAGCAGTACTTC
TRBV4-3,-,TRBJ2-7,-,CASSQETSASSDEQYF,TGCGCCAGCAGCCAAGAGACGTCGGCAAGCTCCGACGAGCAGTACTTC
TRBV11-1,-,TRBJ2-5,-,CASSLARTTQETQYF,TGTGCCAGCAGCTTAGCTCGGACGACCCAAGAGACCCAGTACTTC
TRBV5-1,-,TRBJ2-4,-,CASSLTEPKNIQYF,TGCGCCAGCAGCTTGACCGAGCCCAAAAACATTCAGTACTTC
TRBV4-2,TRBD2,TRBJ2-3,-,CASSQISGGTDTQYF,TGTGCCAGCAGCCAAATTAGCGGGGGTACAGATACGCAGTATTTT
TRBV12-3/TRBV12-4,TRBD1,TRBJ1-2,-,CASSFYRGRLKANYGYTF,TGTGCCAGCAGTTTTTACAGGGGCCGACTTAAAGCTAACTATGGCTACACCTTC
TRBV12-3/TRBV12-4,-,TRBJ2-7,-,CASSTAGTRRVEQYF,TGTGCCAGCAGTACTGCGGGTACCCGCAGGGTCGAGCAGTACTTC
TRBV6-1,-,TRBJ2-6,-,CASSEGRFAGANVLTF,TGTGCCAGCAGTGAAGGCCGATTTGCTGGGGCCAACGTCCTGACTTTC
TRBV2,TRBD1,TRBJ2-3,-,CASSGTGWTDTQYF,TGTGCCAGCAGTGGGACAGGGTGGACAGATACGCAGTATTTT
TRBV4-1,-,TRBJ2-1,-,CASSQVSAYNEQFF,TGCGCCAGCAGCCAAGTTTCCGCCTACAATGAGCAGTTCTTC
TRBV19,-,TRBJ2-7,-,CASSMAPTEDGRMGIGEQYF,TGTGCCAGTAGTATGGCCCCCACCGAAGATGGGCGGATGGGTATAGGCGAGCAGTACTTC
TRBV7-2,-,TRBJ2-3,few,CASSSQGVDTQYF,TGTGCCAGCAGCTCGCAGGGAGTAGATACGCAGTATTTT
TRBV29-1,TRBD1,TRBJ2-7,-,CSVSRQGSSYEQYF,TGCAGCGTTTCTAGACAGGGGTCTTCCTACGAGCAGTACTTC
TRBV27,TRBD2,TRBJ2-1,-,CASSPLLAGVYNEQFF,TGTGCCAGCAGTCCCCTACTAGCGGGGGTCTACAATGAGCAGTTCTTC
TRBV6-5,-,TRBJ1-2,-,CASSPTAGIGYGYTF,TGTGCCAGCAGTCCCACAGCAGGGATCGGCTATGGCTACACCTTC
TRBV12-3/TRBV12-4,TRBD2,TRBJ2-2,-,CAIAGAGELFF,TGTGCCATCGCGGGGGCCGGGGAGCTGTTTTTT
TRBV7-2,TRBD2,TRBJ2-1,few,CASSFAGTISNEQFF,TGTGCCAGCAGCTTCGCCGGGACTATAAGCAATGAGCAGTTCTTC
TRBV7-2,TRBD1,TRBJ1-4,-,CASSPGGREKLFF,TGTGCCAGCAGTCCAGGGGGCCGCGAAAAACTGTTTTTT
TRBV6-5,-,TRBJ2-1,few,CASSPGQEANNEQFF,TGTGCCAGCAGTCCCGGGCAGGAGGCAAACAATGAGCAGTTCTTC
TRBV28,TRBD1,TRBJ2-7,-,CASSFLGTGGKNEQYF,TGTGCCAGCAGTTTCTTGGGGACAGGGGGGAAAAATGAGCAGTACTTC
TRBV5-1,-,TRBJ1-1,few,CASSLVAGDTEAFF,TGCGCCAGCAGCTTGGTGGCGGGAGACACTGAAGCTTTCTTT
TRBV5-1,-,TRBJ2-7,many,CASSFSGSYEQYF,TGCGCCAGCAGCTTCTCGGGGTCCTACGAGCAGTACTTC
TRBV6-2/TRBV6-3,TRBD1,TRBJ2-6,few,CATEWTGAGANVLTF,TGTGCCACCGAGTGGACAGGGGCTGGGGCCAACGTCCTGACTTTC
TRBV7-9,-,TRBJ2-7,-,CASSLVRGSNEQYF,TGTGCCAGCAGCTTAGTCAGGGGAAGTAACGAGCAGTACTTC
TRBV10-3,TRBD1,TRBJ1-2,-,CAISDPTDRGNYGYTF,TGTGCCATCAGTGATCCCACCGACAGGGGTAACTATGGCTACACCTTC
TRBV4-3,TRBD2,TRBJ2-1,-,CASSVTSGPRDEQFF,TGCGCCAGCAGCGTCACTAGCGGGCCTCGGGATGAGCAGTTCTTC
TRBV28,-,TRBJ1-6,-,CASTVTDYNSPLHF,TGTGCCAGCACCGTGACAGACTATAATTCACCCCTCCACTTT
TRBV5-1,-,TRBJ1-2,-,CASSTPGAAGGYGYTF,TGCGCCAGCAGCACCCCCGGAGCTGCAGGCGGCTATGGCTACACCTTC
TRBV7-9,-,TRBJ2-1,few,CASSPVTPDNEQFF,TGTGCCAGCAGCCCCGTCACTCCGGACAATGAGCAGTTCTTC
TRBV5-8,-,TRBJ2-5,-,CASSLSINRQKETQYF,TGTGCCAGCAGCTTGTCGATCAACAGGCAGAAAGAGACCCAGTACTTC
TRBV11-3,-,TRBJ2-1,-,CASSIGSPNNEQFF,TGTGCCAGCAGCATCGGATCCCCCAACAATGAGCAGTTCTTC
TRBV6-2/TRBV6-3,TRBD1,TRBJ2-5,-,CASSYKIRQGSAETQYF,TGTGCCAGCAGTTACAAAATCCGACAGGGGTCCGCAGAGACCCAGTACTTC
TRBV5-1,TRBD1,TRBJ1-4,-,CASSNGTGNYEKLFF,TGCGCCAGCAGCAACGGGACAGGCAACTATGAAAAACTGTTTTTT
TRBV6-5,-,TRBJ2-7,-,CASRHDKGGLYEQYF,TGTGCCAGCAGGCACGATAAAGGGGGGCTGTACGAGCAGTACTTC
TRBV20-1,-,TRBJ1-2,-,CSARVPGDWGYTF,TGCAGTGCTAGAGTCCCAGGGGACTGGGGCTACACCTTC
TRBV5-6,TRBD1,TRBJ2-6,-,CASSSWTGTLAGANVLTF,TGTGCCAGCAGCTCATGGACAGGGACCCTTGCTGGGGCCAACGTCCTGACTTTC
TRBV24-1,-,TRBJ2-7,-,CATSEGHADNEQYF,TGTGCCACCAGTGAGGGCCACGCCGACAATGAGCAGTACTTC
TRBV12-5,-,TRBJ2-1,-,CASGLVRFEGDNNEQFF,TGTGCTAGTGGTTTGGTAAGGTTCGAGGGGGATAACAATGAGCAGTTCTTC
TRBV7-9,-,TRBJ2-1,-,CALQAGDPTREQFF,TGTGCCCTACAGGCCGGGGACCCGACCCGTGAGCAGTTCTTC